This record looks at one T cell receptor beta chain sequence and its context. V was pared by 4 bases and J by 3 bases, with 3 bases of the junction left unmatched. The CDR3 consists of 13 residues. Germline V gene sequence: CDR1 LGHDT, CDR2 YNNKEL (reference sequence). Time point meaning: pre-sensitization, week 0. Described treatment: therapeutic diphenylcyclopropenone sensitization with weekly scalp DPC. Original methodology: The number of TCRs in each sample had a median of 95,638 and spanned roughly 23,224 to 750,000. TCRdb itself ran the RACE reads through MiXCR, one entry per CDR3 protein. TCRdb, not the original authors, processed these V and J calls. The table shows 380,000 or so distinct CDR3 sequences, with 5.5% occurring only once. The data were taken from a study of human T cells and chemical hapten exposure.

The sample here was whole blood, taken in connection with sensitization to the hapten diphenylcyclopropenone (DPC). The receptor was derived from a woman under 30 with alopecia areata. Some clones in this sample may be carry-over from other donors' samples. The chain uses TRBV3-1 and TRBJ2-7; TRBD1 agrees at 7 bases. The CDR3 DNA is TGTGCCAGCAGCCCGCGACAGGGCTACGAGCAGTACTTC. This sequence encodes CASSPRQGYEQYF.